A single sample is the source of the 31 T cell receptor beta chains below, sequenced in a study of T cell repertoires in cytomegalovirus infection. From the reads, TCRdb called clonotypes with MiXCR, one entry per CDR3 protein. This sample carries approximately 65,000 distinct CDR3 sequences, 20% of them seen once, and the ten largest clones take around 70%. No antigen has been assigned to these receptors. Sequenced here: CD8+ T cells from cultured PBMCs, sampled from culture after CMV antigen stimulation. These receptors were collected from a human donor in good health (CMV status not recorded). Some clones in this sample may be carry-over from other donors' samples.

The V call is TRBV6-1, the J call TRBJ1-1; D is possibly TRBD1 (6 bases). From germline, CDR1 is MNHNS and CDR2 SASEGT. The CDR3 consists of 13 residues. V lost 5 bases, J lost 5 bases, and 12 bases lay in between. DNA for the CDR3: TGTGCCAGCAGTCGCACCAGGGGAACTGAAGCTTTCTTT. Protein product: CASSRTRGTEAFF.

This clonotype came up a few times. The chain combines TRBV3-1 with TRBJ2-3; D is possibly TRBD2 (6 bases). V was clipped by 0 bases and J by 3 bases, with 19 bases between them. The CDR3 totals 18 residues. Looked up from germline, CDR1 is LGHDT and CDR2 is YNNKEL (reference sequence). The chain's CDR3 is CASSQEGGEDPLTDTQYF. The CDR3 DNA sequence: TGTGCCAGCAGCCAAGAAGGCGGGGAGGACCCTCTTACAGATACGCAGTATTTT.

In this sample, this clonotype turned up a few times. The rearrangement joins TRBV29-1 to TRBJ1-2; D unresolved. Germline V gene sequence: CDR1 SQVTM, CDR2 ANQGSEA. This CDR3 contains 13 residues. The V and J ends lost 5 bases and 4 bases respectively, with 14 bases between them. CDR3 residues: CSVPRRLSYGYTF. Here the CDR3 DNA reads TGCAGCGTTCCCCGACGTCTTTCCTATGGCTACACCTTC.

The chain carries TRBV7-9 and TRBJ2-7; D perhaps matches TRBD1 (5 bases). Per germline, CDR1 SEHNR and CDR2 FQNEAQ (reference sequence). This CDR3 has 12 amino acids. V was cut by 2 bases and J by 5 bases, with 7 bases left in between. CDR3 sequence reads: CASSLLGDEQYF. The CDR3 bases are TGTGCCAGCAGCTTATTAGGGGACGAGCAGTACTTC.

In regard to this clonotype: A read error is possible here, since a much larger clone lies one base away. The chain is built from TRBV12-3 or TRBV12-4 and TRBJ2-5; D is ambiguous. The CDR3 has 11 amino acids. In DNA, the CDR3 is TGTGCCAGCTGTTTGTCTGAGACCCAGTACTTC. Translation gives CASCLSETQYF.

V gene TRBV6-1 combines with J gene TRBJ1-1; D unclear. V was clipped by 1 base and J by 5 bases, with 8 bases between them. The germline gives CDR1 MNHNS, CDR2 SASEGT. There are 13 residues in the CDR3. The CDR3 DNA is TGTGCCAGCAGTGAAGAGCCCCTAACTGAAGCTTTCTTT. Encoded protein: CASSEEPLTEAFF.

This chain connects TRBV7-3 to TRBJ2-1, with 11 positions matching TRBD1. Trimming cost V 4 bases and J 6 bases; bases outside gene matches: 8. Germline-derived CDR1 and CDR2 are SGHTA and FQGTGA. This CDR3 contains 16 residues. The CDR3 is CASSWTGGSSRNEQFF. The CDR3 DNA sequence: TGTGCCAGCAGCTGGACAGGGGGCTCAAGTCGCAATGAGCAGTTCTTC. Variable domain in full (rest from reference TRBV7-3 and TRBJ2-1): GAGVSQTPSNKVTEKGKYVELRCDPISGHTALYWYRQSLGQGPEFLIYFQGTGAADDSGLPNDRFFAVRPEGSVSTLKIQRTERGDSAVYLCASSWTGGSSRNEQFFGPGTRLTVL.

Concerning this clonotype: A much larger clone differs from this one at a single base, so this may be a read error. The chain uses TRBV6-4 and TRBJ2-1, with a tentative D call TRBD2 (6 bases). The CDR3 is 15 residues long. V lost 8 bases to trimming and J lost 3 bases, with 17 bases between them. Germline V gene sequence: CDR1 MRHNA, CDR2 SNTAGT. CDR3 loop: CASGVGRRDYNEQFF. DNA of the CDR3: TGTGCCAGCGGAGTGGGGCGGAGGGACTACAATGAGCAGTTCTTC.

This clonotype was found a few times. One junction end disagrees with the germline gene, perhaps due to a read error. CDR3 amino acids: CASSQTTGTGDEQYF. As DNA, the CDR3 is TGTGCCAGCAGCCAAACCACCGGGACAGGGGACGAGCAGTACTTC. The rearrangement joins TRBV4-1 to TRBJ2-7; the match to TRBD1 covers 10 bases. The CDR3 covers 15 residues. Germline V gives CDR1 MGHRA, CDR2 YSYEKL.

This clonotype was counted a few times. The V call is TRBV6-2 or TRBV6-3, the J call TRBJ1-2; the D is unclear. This CDR3 is 13 amino acids long. From germline, CDR1 is MNHEY and CDR2 SVGEGT. The V end lost 6 bases, the J end lost 5 bases, and 13 bases lay between the germline ends. CDR3 residues: CASSDDGVYGYTF. CDR3 DNA: TGTGCCAGCAGCGATGACGGGGTATATGGCTACACCTTC.

This clonotype occurred a few times. The rearrangement uses TRBV6-8 and TRBJ2-2; no clear D gene. The ends were cut back, 0 bases at V and 0 bases at J, with 5 bases in the middle. The CDR3 runs 15 residues. Per the germline V gene, CDR1 is MNHGY and CDR2 is SAAAGT. The CDR3: CASSYSWTNTGELFF. CDR3 DNA: TGTGCCAGCAGTTACTCTTGGACGAACACCGGGGAGCTGTTTTTT.

This clonotype was detected a few times. The chain carries TRBV7-3 and TRBJ2-5, with D uncertain. Looked up from germline, CDR1 is SGHTA and CDR2 is FQGTGA. V was shortened by 2 bases and J by 3 bases, with 7 bases between the two germline ends. CDR3 length: 13 residues. CDR3 loop: CASSLSPEETQYF. As DNA, the CDR3 is TGTGCCAGCAGCTTATCCCCGGAAGAGACCCAGTACTTC.

The chain is built from TRBV7-6 and TRBJ2-3; the match to TRBD2 covers 10 bases. With V trimmed by 1 base and J by 3 bases, 16 bases remained unmatched. The CDR3 totals 20 residues. CDR1 is SGHVS and CDR2 is FNYEAQ in the germline V gene. CDR3 DNA sequence: TGTGCCAGCAGCTTAGGACAGCCGGGGGCTAGCGGGGGCCCAACAGATACGCAGTATTTT. Its protein is CASSLGQPGASGGPTDTQYF.

This clonotype has a handful of counts. The chain links TRBV7-6 to TRBJ1-1; D gene unclear. The CDR3 is 12 amino acids. Germline V gene lookup returns CDR1 SGHVS and CDR2 FNYEAQ. V shed 5 bases and J shed 0 bases, with 4 bases lying between them. The CDR3 protein is CASSEMNTEAFF. The CDR3 coding sequence is TGTGCCAGCAGCGAGATGAACACTGAAGCTTTCTTT.

V is TRBV4-1 and J is TRBJ2-3; TRBD2 might be the D (6 bases). Deletions cut 4 bases from V and 2 bases from J, with 7 bases between. Germline lookup yields CDR1 MGHRA and CDR2 YSYEKL. The CDR3 is made up of 13 amino acids. DNA of the CDR3: TGCGCCAGCAGCCGCGGGAACACAGATACGCAGTATTTT. Its protein is CASSRGNTDTQYF.

This rearrangement joins TRBV13 to TRBJ2-5; 11 bases line up with TRBD1. V was clipped by 4 bases and J by 0 bases; unmatched bases: 7. This CDR3 contains 17 residues. Germline CDR1 is PRHDT and CDR2 is FYEKMQ (reference sequence). The CDR3 nucleotides read TGTGCCAGCAGCTCGAGGGACAGGGGGAATCACCAAGAGACCCAGTACTTC. This encodes CASSSRDRGNHQETQYF.

This rearrangement joins TRBV27 to TRBJ1-2; D might be TRBD1 (5 bases). Germline loops: CDR1 MNHEY, CDR2 SMNVEV (reference sequence). This CDR3 is 14 amino acids long. The V end was cut by 0 bases, the J end by 7 bases, with 12 bases between. As DNA, the CDR3 is TGTGCCAGCAGTTTATCGTATTCAGGGAGTGGCTACACCTTC. It translates to CASSLSYSGSGYTF.

V and J are TRBV28 and TRBJ2-7; D perhaps matches TRBD2 (6 bases). This CDR3 is built from 15 residues. Trimming shortened V by 6 bases and J by 3 bases, and 18 bases separated the two germline ends. Germline lookup yields CDR1 MDHEN and CDR2 SYDVKM. CDR3 region: CASSPNREILYEQYF. As DNA, the CDR3 is TGTGCCAGCAGCCCGAATCGGGAGATTCTCTACGAGCAGTACTTC.

Many counts were recorded for this clonotype. The chain carries TRBV6-1 and TRBJ2-1; D is undetermined. The CDR3 consists of 15 residues. In germline, CDR1 is MNHNS, CDR2 SASEGT. Trimming took off 1 base at V and 0 bases at J, with 7 bases between the two ends. CDR3 sequence (DNA): TGTGCCAGCAGTGAAGGCCTGAGCTCCTACAATGAGCAGTTCTTC. It codes for CASSEGLSSYNEQFF.

V gene TRBV11-2 combines with J gene TRBJ2-7; no clear D. The germline gives CDR1 SGHAT, CDR2 FQNNGV. The length of the CDR3 is 12 residues. V was cut by 3 bases and J by 6 bases, with 9 bases left in between. The CDR3 bases are TGTGCCAGCAGCTTCGAGCGAGGCGAGCAGTACTTC. This translates into CASSFERGEQYF.

The chain combines TRBV7-2 with TRBJ2-5, with D possibly matching TRBD2 (6 bases). There are 13 residues in the CDR3. The V gene lost 2 bases and the J gene lost 5 bases, with 9 bases spanning the gap. Germline V gives CDR1 SGHTA, CDR2 FQGNSA. This chain's CDR3 is CASSLFGGETQYF. Here the CDR3 DNA reads TGTGCCAGCAGCTTATTCGGGGGTGAGACCCAGTACTTC. Complete variable domain (other parts from reference TRBV7-2 and TRBJ2-5): GAGVSQSPSNKVTEKGKDVELRCDPISGHTALYWYRQSLGQGLEFLIYFQGNSAPDKSGLPSDRFSAERTGGSVSTLTIQRTQQEDSAVYLCASSLFGGETQYFGPGTRLLVL.

This clonotype has just a few counts. The genes are TRBV4-1 and TRBJ1-5; TRBD1 agrees at 9 bases. The germline CDR1 and CDR2 sequences are MGHRA and YSYEKL. The junction had 5 bases not matched to a gene; V was cut back by 1 base and J by 1 base. CDR3 length: 17 residues. CDR3 nucleotides: TGCGCCAGCAGCCAAGGGGGGACAGGGACGAGCAATCAGCCCCAGCATTTT. This gives the protein CASSQGGTGTSNQPQHF.

This clonotype was observed a handful of times. The chain is built from TRBV6-8 and TRBJ2-1; no clear D gene. Germline loops: CDR1 MNHGY, CDR2 SAAAGT. Trimming stripped 2 bases from V and 6 bases from J, with 5 bases between. The CDR3 runs 12 residues. CDR3 in DNA: TGTGCCAGCAGTTACCCCTCCAATGAGCAGTTCTTC. Its protein is CASSYPSNEQFF.

This clonotype came up a few times. This chain links TRBV4-1 with TRBJ1-2; weak D call: TRBD1 (5 bases). This CDR3 is built from 16 residues. The V gene's germline CDR1 is MGHRA and CDR2 YSYEKL. V was pared by 1 base and J by 4 bases, with 16 bases between. CDR3 in amino acids: CASSQVPSGTVYGYTF. CDR3 in DNA: TGCGCCAGCAGCCAAGTCCCGTCCGGGACGGTCTATGGCTACACCTTC.

This clonotype was seen more than once but under ten times. V usage is TRBV6-8 and J usage is TRBJ1-3; D gene unclear. Trimming pared 0 bases from V and 3 bases from J, leaving 9 bases between. This CDR3 region has 15 residues. The V gene's germline CDR1 is MNHGY and CDR2 SAAAGT. The CDR3 coding sequence is TGTGCCAGCAGTTACTCGAACGGGGTTGGAAACACCATATATTTT. It codes for CASSYSNGVGNTIYF.

This clonotype appeared a few times. The chain links TRBV4-3 to TRBJ2-1; 14 nucleotides align to TRBD2. There are 16 residues in the CDR3. Trimming took 0 bases from V and 8 from J; bases not matched to a gene: 3. Germline-derived CDR1 and CDR2 are LGHNA and YSLEER. CDR3 in amino acids: CASSQDPGLAGDEQFF. The CDR3 nucleotides are TGCGCCAGCAGCCAAGATCCGGGACTAGCGGGGGATGAGCAGTTCTTC.

The genes are TRBV7-2 and TRBJ2-1; TRBD1 might be the D (6 bases). Deletions cut 5 bases from V and 7 bases from J, with 18 bases between. The CDR3 has 15 amino acids. The germline CDR1 and CDR2 sequences are SGHTA and FQGNSA. CDR3 sequence reads: CASSAGQSRTNEQFF. In DNA form, the CDR3 reads TGTGCCAGCAGCGCAGGACAGTCCAGGACGAATGAGCAGTTCTTC.

The V call is TRBV7-9, the J call TRBJ1-3, with D unclear. Germline CDR1 reads SEHNR; CDR2 reads FQNEAQ (reference sequence). This CDR3 comprises 15 residues. V was pared by 6 bases and J by 0 bases, with 12 bases between. CDR3 in DNA: TGTGCCAGCAGTTCCCCTAGCTACTCTGGAAACACCATATATTTT. Residues: CASSSPSYSGNTIYF.

This clonotype showed up just a few times. The rearrangement links TRBV6-5 to TRBJ2-1; TRBD2 matches 10 bases. CDR1 and CDR2 (germline): MNHEY, SVGAGI. V lost 4 bases and J lost 10; bases outside the gene matches: 10. The length of the CDR3 is 15 residues. CDR3 region: CASSLAGGPPREQFF. CDR3 bases: TGTGCCAGCAGTTTAGCGGGGGGACCGCCCCGAGAGCAGTTCTTC.

The chain is built from TRBV12-3 or TRBV12-4 and TRBJ1-3; 9 bases match TRBD1. V shed 3 bases and J 0 bases; nucleotides not matched to a gene: 12. The CDR3 has 19 residues. The CDR3 DNA reads TGTGCCAGCAGTTTTCCTATTCCGGGACAGGGACCCTCTGGAAACACCATATATTTT. Its translation: CASSFPIPGQGPSGNTIYF.

This clonotype was observed a few times. The chain recombines TRBV7-3 with TRBJ1-2; tentatively, D is TRBD1 (6 bases). The length of the CDR3 is 13 residues. Germline V gives CDR1 SGHTA, CDR2 FQGTGA. Trimming took off 3 bases at V and 8 bases at J, with 13 bases between the two ends. The CDR3 is CASSLSGDIGYTF. CDR3 in DNA: TGTGCCAGCAGCTTGTCAGGGGATATAGGCTACACCTTC.